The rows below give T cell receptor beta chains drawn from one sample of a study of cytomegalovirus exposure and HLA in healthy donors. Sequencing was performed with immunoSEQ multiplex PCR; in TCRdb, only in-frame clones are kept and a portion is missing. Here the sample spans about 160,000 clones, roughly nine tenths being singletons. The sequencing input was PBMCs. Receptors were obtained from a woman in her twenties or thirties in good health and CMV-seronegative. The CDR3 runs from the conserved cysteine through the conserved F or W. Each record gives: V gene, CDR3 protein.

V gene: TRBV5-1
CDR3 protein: CASSFRGRDEQYF

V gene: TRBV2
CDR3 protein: CASRPDRNYGYTF

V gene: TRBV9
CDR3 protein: CASSVGTGTEAFF

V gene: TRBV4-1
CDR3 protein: CASSQNSVEPFGSGYTF

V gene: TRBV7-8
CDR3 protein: CASSLVGRSGANVLTF

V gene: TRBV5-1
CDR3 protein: CASSLEEGAAPFSYEQYF

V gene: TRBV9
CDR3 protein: CASSVGRSLNTGELFF

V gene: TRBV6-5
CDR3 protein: CASSYSILDRYEQYF

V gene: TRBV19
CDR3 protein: CASTPNQGRGRHYGYTF

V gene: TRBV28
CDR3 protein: CASSYSGEQYF

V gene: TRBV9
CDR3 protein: CASSVLPDNEKLFF

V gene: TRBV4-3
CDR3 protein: CASSLEGGDEQFF

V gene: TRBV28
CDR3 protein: CASSLFVEGYQPQHF

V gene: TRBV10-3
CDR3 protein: CATRAGGFEQYF

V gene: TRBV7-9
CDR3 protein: CASSRGAGGTDTQYF

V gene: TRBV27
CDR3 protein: CASSLSGGAGNTEAFF